This TCR beta chain is drawn from a study of T cells in localized non-small cell lung cancer. Sequencing was performed with immunoSEQ multiplex PCR; in TCRdb, only in-frame clones are kept and a portion is missing. The sample has more than 12,000 clones, roughly 85% seen once; the top ten hold around 25%. Trimming at V came to 2 bases and at J to 7 bases, leaving 4 bases not matched to a gene. CDR3 size: 14 residues. The germline gives CDR1 SGHTA, CDR2 FQGNSA. This sequence was found in a female donor older than 55 with stage I squamous cell lung carcinoma. The chain links TRBV7-2 to TRBJ2-1; 8 bases match TRBD2. Sequenced material: peripheral blood, taken before any cancer treatment. CDR3 in amino acids: CASSLTGTRNEQFF. The CDR3 DNA reads TGTGCCAGCAGCTTAACCGGGACTAGAAATGAGCAGTTCTTC. Full variable domain (rest looked up from reference TRBV7-2 and TRBJ2-1): GAGVSQSPSNKVTEKGKDVELRCDPISGHTALYWYRQSLGQGLEFLIYFQGNSAPDKSGLPSDRFSAERTGGSVSTLTIQRTQQEDSAVYLCASSLTGTRNEQFFGPGTRLTVL.